The 15 T cell receptor beta chains below all came from one sample that was sequenced in a study of regulatory T cells in long-lasting Graves disease. According to the study, TCR beta libraries were built with iRepertoire HTBI primers and CDR3-region Arm-PCR. TCRdb called the multiplex PCR reads again in MiXCR, with one record for every CDR3 protein. The sample holds over 450,000 distinct CDR3 sequences; approximately 12% are singletons and the top ten take around 9.3%. Time point denoted: newly diagnosed GD, antithyroid drugs for less than 3 months. From RNA extracted from PBMCs, the TCR library was made. These same data were also listed under a study on T cells in Graves' hyperthyroidism and ophthalmopathy.

This material consisted of peripheral blood mononuclear cells (PBMCs), taken at new diagnosis, from a patient treated with antithyroid drugs. Every receptor here comes from a young woman with Graves disease.

This clonotype was observed at least ten times. The chain has TRBV19 and TRBJ1-5; 9 nucleotides agree with TRBD1. Germline assignment: CDR1 LNHDA and CDR2 SQIVND (reference sequence). The J segment lost 7 bases and the V segment lost 3 bases, leaving 16 bases of the junction unmatched. This CDR3 contains 18 residues. The CDR3 sequence: CASSIPRLWTGVVQPQHF. CDR3 sequence (DNA): TGTGCCAGTAGTATTCCCAGGCTTTGGACAGGGGTTGTCCAGCCCCAGCATTTT.

The chain carries TRBV5-1 and TRBJ2-3; D call uncertain. This CDR3 comprises 14 residues. Germline CDR1 reads SGHRS; CDR2 reads YFSETQ. Trimming pared 0 bases from V and 4 bases from J, leaving 9 bases between. CDR3 coding DNA: TGCGCCAGCAGCTTGGGGAGAAGTGCAGATACGCAGTATTTT. The encoded protein is CASSLGRSADTQYF.

J is TRBJ2-1 and V is TRBV5-1; 8 bases map to TRBD2. Germline V gene sequence: CDR1 SGHRS, CDR2 YFSETQ. The CDR3 sequence is 15 residues long. V shed 0 bases, J shed 4 bases, and the junction held 3 bases outside the gene matches. CDR3 nucleotides: TGCGCCAGCAGCTTGGAAGCGGGAGAGTACAATGAGCAGTTCTTC. It specifies CASSLEAGEYNEQFF.

The sample holds many counts of this clonotype. The chain carries TRBV11-1 and TRBJ1-2; perhaps TRBD1 as D (6 bases). The CDR3 totals 15 residues. Trimming cost V 2 bases and J 5 bases, with 15 bases left between them. The V gene's germline CDR1 is SGHAT and CDR2 FQDESV (reference sequence). The CDR3 loop reads CASSLQGTGRYGYTF. CDR3 in DNA: TGTGCCAGCAGCTTACAAGGCACAGGGAGATATGGCTACACCTTC.

This clonotype has a handful of counts. This CDR3 reads CASSRDGGHYEQYF. CDR3 in DNA: TGTGCCAGCAGTCGGGACGGGGGACACTACGAGCAGTACTTC. This sequence joins TRBV6-2 or TRBV6-3 and TRBJ2-7; perhaps D is TRBD1 or TRBD2 (6 bases each). The CDR3 is made up of 14 amino acids. The V and J ends lost 5 bases and 3 bases respectively, with 14 bases between them. CDR1 MNHEY and CDR2 SVGEGT come from the germline V gene.

Points on this clonotype: With only one base between it and a far larger clone, this is likely a read error. This sequence joins TRBV7-9 and TRBJ2-2; D uncertain. V was shortened by 1 base and J by 7 bases, with 4 bases between the two germline ends. Germline V gene data show CDR1 as SEHNR and CDR2 as FQNEAQ (reference sequence). CDR3 size: 12 residues. CDR3 nucleotide sequence: TGTGCCAGCAGCTTAGGGGACGGGGAGCTGTTTTTT. Translated: CASSLGDGELFF.

At least ten counts were recorded for this clonotype. The V gene is TRBV2, the J gene TRBJ2-3; D is unresolved. CDR1 is SNHLY, CDR2 FYNNEI, per germline. Trimming cost V 0 bases and J 5 bases, with 9 bases left between them. CDR3 length equals 14 residues. The chain's CDR3 is CASSEAMAGDTQYF. The CDR3 DNA is TGTGCCAGCAGTGAAGCGATGGCAGGAGATACGCAGTATTTT.

V gene TRBV6-4 combines with J gene TRBJ2-5; weak D call: TRBD2 (6 bases). V lost 9 bases, J lost 5 bases, and 19 bases lay in between. The CDR3 totals 14 residues. Germline V lookup: CDR1 MRHNA, CDR2 SNTAGT. CDR3 protein: CASCEGTPWETQYF. CDR3 nucleotides: TGTGCCAGTTGCGAAGGGACTCCTTGGGAGACCCAGTACTTC.

This clonotype occurred many times. This chain connects TRBV10-1 to TRBJ2-5; D might be TRBD1 (6 bases). Looked up from germline, CDR1 is WNHNN and CDR2 is SYGVQD (reference sequence). The CDR3 length is 13 residues. V lost 4 bases, J lost 4 bases, and 10 bases lay in between. The CDR3 DNA sequence: TGCGCCAGCAGTGCTGTCAGGGGAGAGACCCAGTACTTC. Protein: CASSAVRGETQYF.

This clonotype was seen many times. This rearrangement joins TRBV11-2 to TRBJ1-1; D ambiguous. This CDR3 is built from 14 residues. Trimming took off 1 base at V and 5 bases at J, with 11 bases between the two ends. CDR1 SGHAT and CDR2 FQNNGV come from the germline V gene. CDR3 sequence (DNA): TGTGCCAGCAGCTTAGGGAGGGCGGGGACTGAAGCTTTCTTT. Translating gives CASSLGRAGTEAFF. Full variable domain (rest looked up from reference TRBV11-2 and TRBJ1-1): EAGVAQSPRYKIIEKRQSVAFWCNPISGHATLYWYQQILGQGPKLLIQFQNNGVVDDSQLPKDRFSAERLKGVDSTLKIQPAKLEDSAVYLCASSLGRAGTEAFFGQGTRLTVV.

This clonotype was picked up many times. The chain employs TRBV2 and TRBJ2-5; D remains unclear. The V gene's germline CDR1 is SNHLY and CDR2 FYNNEI. The CDR3 has 10 amino acids. Deletions cut 8 bases from V and 12 bases from J, with 13 bases between. The CDR3: CASDLSEEYF. CDR3 DNA: TGTGCCAGCGATCTGTCGGAAGAGTACTTC.

In its sample, this clonotype was seen many times. This chain joins TRBV29-1 and TRBJ2-7, with TRBD1 matching 9 bases. The germline V gene has CDR1 SQVTM and CDR2 ANQGSEA. V was clipped by 4 bases and J by 3 bases; unmatched bases: 1. This CDR3 has 12 amino acids. The CDR3 is CSVATGGYEQYF. The CDR3 coding sequence is TGCAGCGTTGCGACAGGGGGCTACGAGCAGTACTTC.

This clonotype was recorded many times. CDR3: CASSYSPGTEAFF. Here the CDR3 DNA reads TGTGCCAGCAGTTACTCGCCTGGGACTGAAGCTTTCTTT. V gene TRBV6-5 combines with J gene TRBJ1-1, with D uncertain. The germline CDR1 and CDR2 sequences are MNHEY and SVGAGI. The CDR3 contains 13 residues. Trimming took 0 bases from V and 5 from J, leaving 7 bases between them.

Many counts were recorded for this clonotype. The chain links TRBV2 to TRBJ1-2; possibly TRBD1 for D (6 bases). V lost 6 bases and J lost 8, with 13 bases in between. Germline CDR1 reads SNHLY; CDR2 reads FYNNEI. The CDR3 runs to 12 residues. The CDR3 sequence: CASRDYRAGYTF. Here the CDR3 DNA reads TGTGCCAGCAGGGACTACAGGGCCGGCTACACCTTC. Supplemented by reference TRBV2 and TRBJ1-2, the full variable domain reads EPEVTQTPSHQVTQMGQEVILRCVPISNHLYFYWYRQILGQKVEFLVSFYNNEISEKSEIFDDQFSVERPDGSNFTLKIRSTKLEDSAMYFCASRDYRAGYTFGSGTRLTVV.

This clonotype was counted only a few times. This may be a read error: a much more frequent sequence differs by one nucleotide. Since the CDR3 does not end with the conserved phenylalanine or tryptophan, this likely comes from a read error. The V gene is TRBV7-9, the J gene TRBJ1-2, with a possible D match to TRBD1 (5 bases). Germline V gives CDR1 SEHNR, CDR2 FQNEAQ (reference sequence). V lost 6 bases and J lost 8, with 22 bases in between. CDR3 size: 15 residues. This chain's CDR3 is CASRNPGREGRGYTI. As DNA, the CDR3 is TGTGCCAGCAGGAATCCGGGCAGGGAGGGCCGCGGCTACACCATC.